This T cell receptor (beta chain) stems from a study of T cells after yellow fever vaccination. The study, taken as a whole, reports: It was a weaker secondary response, yet one that peaked faster, at day 5 versus 15. Contamination of FACS-sorted repertoires by abundant clonotypes from the bulk population could occur.

UMIs were added to TCR cDNA along with a universal primer site when it was made by 5'RACE template switching. MiXCR, applied by TCRdb to the 5' RACE reads, yields one record per CDR3 protein. Of hundreds of thousands of distinct CDR3 sequences listed, roughly 8.7% were seen once; the top ten hold roughly 18%. This CDR3 spans 14 amino acids. V gave up 9 bases and J gave up 5 bases; unmatched junction bases: 8. Germline CDR1 KGHDR, CDR2 SFDVKD. A note on this clonotype: Its specificity is unknown.

The chain joins TRBV24-1 to TRBJ2-2; 7 nucleotides line up with TRBD1. The clonotype comes from a man in his late teens or twenties who received the YFV17D yellow fever vaccine. Sequenced material: PBMCs, taken on the day of the first yellow fever vaccination. The CDR3: CATSPGQSTGELFF. The CDR3 DNA follows: TGTGCCACCTCTCCGGGACAGTCTACCGGGGAGCTGTTTTTT.